This record concerns one TCR beta chain sequence. This clone was counted once. It lacks a known antigen. Base qualities are not recorded, but no much larger clone differs from it by a single base. TCR beta CDR3 regions were sequenced from DNA using the immunoSEQ Assay. The paper's data handling went like this. To compute T cell density, TCR beta template counts were normalized to usable DNA, which was estimated by amplifying housekeeping genes. Richness was estimated with the preseqR package, extrapolating to 400,000 templates for PBMC samples and 120,000 templates for tissue samples. Clonality was defined by subtracting Pielou's evenness from one. Tissue-enriched TCRs were identified by differential abundance testing using productive amino-acid clonotypes, minimum total count 5 and alpha 0.1. The Jaccard Index and the Morisita Overlap Index were used to measure how much the repertoires overlapped between compartments. GLIPH grouped TCR beta CDR3s together with public tetramer-defined viral CDR3s, and a viral motif had to include at least three viral sequences and show V-gene enrichment. Held by TCRdb, this immuneACCESS table contains in-frame sequences only and omits some clones. Under half of the omission traces to an unresolved V gene where checked; the cause of the rest is unknown. The V and J calls and clone size are taken from that table; D and trimming were inferred from the DNA. The sample data list just under 80,000 clones, and 80% of these were observed just once. The top ten constitute roughly 9.8% of the sample.

This record belongs to a study of T cells in localized non-small cell lung cancer (TCRdb year 2020). Regarding the study in general: Comparing tumors with uninvolved tumor-adjacent lungs, the study looked at the T cell repertoires of 200 to 250 patients with early-stage NSCLC. The mean age of the NSCLC patients was just over 65 years, with 130 or so men and 110 or so women. The cohort was made up of approximately 250 treatment-naive NSCLC patients whose localized lung tumors had been resected.

What the authors observed across the whole study: Because of the exploratory design, TCR variables were selected using unadjusted p-values without false-discovery rate correction. A median of around 62 of the top 100 tumor clones turned up in the paired uninvolved adjacent lung, and 25 to 30 of those clones also ranked among the top 100 of that same adjacent lung. Because multi-region tumor sequencing was not done, intratumor heterogeneity could not be ruled out. Longer overall survival was associated with higher blood T cell density, whereas shorter survival was associated with higher adjacent-lung clonality. Uninvolved tumor-adjacent lung showed the highest T cell clonality, higher than tumor, which suggests more focused antigenic responses in the uninvolved tumor-adjacent lung.

At diagnosis, tumor, uninvolved tumor-adjacent lung and peripheral blood were collected and then preserved as a mix of FFPE and fresh-frozen material. For TCR repertoire profiling, blood samples were analyzed as peripheral blood mononuclear cells. Sample: peripheral blood, taken before any cancer treatment. The source is an older female donor with stage I lung adenocarcinoma.

Here the CDR3 is given as CASSSSGSPDEQYF. The DNA reads as follows: TGCGCCAGCAGCTCCTCGGGATCCCCGGACGAGCAGTACTTC. The rearrangement joined TRBV5-1 to TRBJ2-7; the D region possibly corresponds to TRBD2 (5 bases align). Taken from the germline V gene, the CDR1 and CDR2 loops are SGHRS and YFSETQ. The CDR3 measures 14 amino acids from cysteine to phenylalanine. Left in the record is the CDR3 DNA by itself, 42 bases read in frame from the first base. Deletion took 3 bases off V and 5 bases off J, with a span of 15 bases between the germline ends. The full variable domain, completed from the reference TRBV5-1 and TRBJ2-7 proteins outside the CDR3, reads KAGVTQTPRYLIKTRGQQVTLSCSPISGHRSVSWYQQTPGQGLQFLFEYFSETQRNKGNFPGRFSGRQFSNSRSEMNVSTLELGDSALYLCASSSSGSPDEQYFGPGTRLTVT.